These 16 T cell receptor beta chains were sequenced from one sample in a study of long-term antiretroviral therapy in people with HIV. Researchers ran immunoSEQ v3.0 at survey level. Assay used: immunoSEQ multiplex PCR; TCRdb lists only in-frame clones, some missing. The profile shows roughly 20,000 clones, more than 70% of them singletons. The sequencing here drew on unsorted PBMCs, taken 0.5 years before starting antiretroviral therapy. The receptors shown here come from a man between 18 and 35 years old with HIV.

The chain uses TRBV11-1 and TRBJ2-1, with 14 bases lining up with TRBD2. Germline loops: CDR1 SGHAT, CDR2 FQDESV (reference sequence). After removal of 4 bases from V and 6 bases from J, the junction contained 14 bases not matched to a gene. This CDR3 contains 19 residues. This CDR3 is CASSYRTSGRLPAGNEQFF. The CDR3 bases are TGTGCCAGCAGCTACCGGACTAGCGGGAGGTTACCCGCTGGCAATGAGCAGTTCTTC.

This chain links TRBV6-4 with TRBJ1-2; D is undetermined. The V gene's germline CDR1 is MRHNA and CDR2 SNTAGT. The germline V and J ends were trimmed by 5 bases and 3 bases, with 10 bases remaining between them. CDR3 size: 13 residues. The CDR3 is CASSLDGDYGYTF. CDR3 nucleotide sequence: TGTGCCAGCAGTCTGGACGGTGACTATGGCTACACCTTC.

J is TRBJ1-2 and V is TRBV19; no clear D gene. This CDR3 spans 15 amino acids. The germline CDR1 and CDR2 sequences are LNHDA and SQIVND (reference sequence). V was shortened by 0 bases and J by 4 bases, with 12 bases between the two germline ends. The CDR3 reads CASSIDRAAPYGYTF. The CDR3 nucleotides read TGTGCCAGTAGTATAGATCGCGCCGCTCCCTATGGCTACACCTTC. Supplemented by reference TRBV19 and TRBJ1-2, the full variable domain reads DGGITQSPKYLFRKEGQNVTLSCEQNLNHDAMYWYRQDPGQGLRLIYYSQIVNDFQKGDIAEGYSVSREKKESFPLTVTSAQKNPTAFYLCASSIDRAAPYGYTFGSGTRLTVV.

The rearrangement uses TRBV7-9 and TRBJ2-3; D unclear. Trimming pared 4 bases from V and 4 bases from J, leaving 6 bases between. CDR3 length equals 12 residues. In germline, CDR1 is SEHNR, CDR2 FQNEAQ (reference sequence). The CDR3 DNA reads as TGTGCCAGCAGCTGGGATCCAGATACGCAGTATTTT. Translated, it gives CASSWDPDTQYF.

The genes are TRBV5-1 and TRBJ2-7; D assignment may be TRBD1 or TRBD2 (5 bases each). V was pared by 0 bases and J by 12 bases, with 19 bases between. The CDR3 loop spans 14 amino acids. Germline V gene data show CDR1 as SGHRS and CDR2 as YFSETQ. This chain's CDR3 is CASSLGGMTGTVYF. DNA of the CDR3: TGCGCCAGCAGCTTGGGGGGAATGACCGGGACGGTGTACTTC.

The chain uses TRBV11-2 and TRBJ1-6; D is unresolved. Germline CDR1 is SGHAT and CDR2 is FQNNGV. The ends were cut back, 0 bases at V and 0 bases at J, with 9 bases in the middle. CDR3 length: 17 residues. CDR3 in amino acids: CASSLDTRGSYNSPLHF. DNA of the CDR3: TGTGCCAGCAGCTTAGATACGAGAGGCTCCTATAATTCACCCCTCCACTTT.

Written as DNA, the CDR3 is TGTGCCGGCGAGGCGGAGGGCTACACCTTC. It specifies CAGEAEGYTF. The chain recombines TRBV2 with TRBJ1-2; D gene ambiguous. Germline assignment: CDR1 SNHLY and CDR2 FYNNEI. The V gene lost 11 bases and the J gene lost 8 bases, with 12 bases spanning the gap. This CDR3 comprises 10 residues.

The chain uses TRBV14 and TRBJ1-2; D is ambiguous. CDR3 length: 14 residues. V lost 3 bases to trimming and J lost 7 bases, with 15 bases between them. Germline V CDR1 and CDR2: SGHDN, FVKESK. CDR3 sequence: CASSQITGESGYTF. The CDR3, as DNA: TGTGCCAGCAGCCAGATCACTGGGGAAAGTGGCTACACCTTC.

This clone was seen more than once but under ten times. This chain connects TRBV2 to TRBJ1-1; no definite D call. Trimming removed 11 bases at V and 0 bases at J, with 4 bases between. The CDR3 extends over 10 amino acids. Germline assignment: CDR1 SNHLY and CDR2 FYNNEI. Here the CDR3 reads CAPMNTEAFF. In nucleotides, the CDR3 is TGTGCCCCCATGAACACTGAAGCTTTCTTT.

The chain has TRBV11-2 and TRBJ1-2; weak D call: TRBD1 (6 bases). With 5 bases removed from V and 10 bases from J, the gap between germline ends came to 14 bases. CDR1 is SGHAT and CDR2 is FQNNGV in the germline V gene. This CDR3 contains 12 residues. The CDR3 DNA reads TGTGCCAGCAGCCCGACCGGGACACACTACACCTTC. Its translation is CASSPTGTHYTF.

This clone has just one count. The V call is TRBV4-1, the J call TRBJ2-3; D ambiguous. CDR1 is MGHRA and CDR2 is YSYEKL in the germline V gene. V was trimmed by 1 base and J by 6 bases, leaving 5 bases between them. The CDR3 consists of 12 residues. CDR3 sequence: CASSQVGDTQYF. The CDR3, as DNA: TGCGCCAGCAGCCAAGTTGGGGATACGCAGTATTTT.

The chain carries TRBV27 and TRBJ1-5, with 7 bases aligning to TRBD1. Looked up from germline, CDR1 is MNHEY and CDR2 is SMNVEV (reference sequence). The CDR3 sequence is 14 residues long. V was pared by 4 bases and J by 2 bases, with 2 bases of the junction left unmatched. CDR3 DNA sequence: TGTGCCAGCAGTTCCGGACAGGGCAATCAGCCCCAGCATTTT. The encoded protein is CASSSGQGNQPQHF.

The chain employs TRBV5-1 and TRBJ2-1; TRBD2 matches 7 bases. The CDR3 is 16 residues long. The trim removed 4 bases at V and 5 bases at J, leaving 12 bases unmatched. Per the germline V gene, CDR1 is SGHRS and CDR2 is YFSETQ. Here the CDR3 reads CASSPQWRERHNEQFF. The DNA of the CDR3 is TGCGCCAGCAGCCCACAATGGCGGGAGAGACACAATGAGCAGTTCTTC.

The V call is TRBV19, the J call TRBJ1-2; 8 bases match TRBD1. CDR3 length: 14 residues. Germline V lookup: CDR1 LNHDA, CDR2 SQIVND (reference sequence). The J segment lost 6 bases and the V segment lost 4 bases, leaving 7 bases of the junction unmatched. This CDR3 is CASSNGQGGNGYTF. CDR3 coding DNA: TGTGCCAGTAGTAACGGACAGGGCGGAAATGGCTACACCTTC.

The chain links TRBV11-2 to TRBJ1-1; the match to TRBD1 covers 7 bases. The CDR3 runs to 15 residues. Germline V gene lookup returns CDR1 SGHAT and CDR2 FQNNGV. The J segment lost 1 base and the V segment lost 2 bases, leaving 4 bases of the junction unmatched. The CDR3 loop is CASSLRQGKNTEAFF. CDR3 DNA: TGTGCCAGCAGCTTAAGACAGGGAAAGAACACTGAAGCTTTCTTT.

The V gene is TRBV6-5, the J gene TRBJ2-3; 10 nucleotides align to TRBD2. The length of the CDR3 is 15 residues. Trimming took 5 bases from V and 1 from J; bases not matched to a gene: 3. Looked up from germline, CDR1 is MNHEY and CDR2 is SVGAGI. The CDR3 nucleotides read TGTGCCAGCAGTCTAGGGACTAGCGGCACAGATACGCAGTATTTT. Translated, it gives CASSLGTSGTDTQYF.